This TCR beta chain was sequenced in a study of post-analysis software for immune sequencing data. Study-wide context: The disease courses spanned relapsing-remitting, secondary progressive and progressive-relapsing forms of multiple sclerosis. Study-level points and caveats: Five TRBV segments were more frequent in patients than controls; TRBV5-6, TRBV5-1 and TRBV20-1 belonged to this group.

The CDR3 consists of 17 residues. CDR1 and CDR2 (germline): SGHTA, FQGTGA. The V and J ends lost 5 bases and 4 bases, in that order; junction bases with no gene match: 14. TCR beta cDNA libraries had unique molecular identifiers. When about 0.85 to 11 million T cells were used, they gave 500,000 or so cDNA molecules. TCRdb reanalysed the PCR reads using MiXCR and keeps one entry per CDR3 protein. The sample has around 710,000 distinct CDR3 sequences, about 45% seen once. This clonotype was seen a few times. The antigen is unknown. The receptor comes from a girl aged 10 to 17 with multiple sclerosis. The V gene is TRBV7-3, the J gene TRBJ1-2; TRBD1 agrees at 9 bases. Sequenced sample: blood. The CDR3 bases are TGTGCCAGCAGCCCCCAAGGCGGGACAGGGTCAATCTATGGCTACACCTTC. Translating gives CASSPQGGTGSIYGYTF.